This TCR beta chain comes out of a study of CD8 T cells in Susac syndrome. Random hexamers were used to reverse transcribe an amount of about 0.5 to 1 ug RNA. Using its own MiXCR run on the immunoSEQ multiplex PCR reads, TCRdb lists one record per CDR3 protein. The sample carries around 190,000 distinct CDR3 sequences, around 94% recorded once. Study-wide points: The TCR sequencing and HLA analysis in the study involved a relatively small number of individuals, as the study acknowledged.

Trimming cost V 0 bases and J 1 base, with 8 bases left between them. The CDR3 contains 15 residues. The V gene's germline CDR1 is ENHRY and CDR2 SYGVKD. About this clonotype itself: What it recognizes is unknown.

The chain couples TRBV10-3 to TRBJ2-3, with D uncertain. Sequenced: CD4+ T cells from PBMCs. This receptor was obtained from a human donor with Susac syndrome. The CDR3 DNA sequence: TGTGCCATCAGTGAGTCAGACCCCCGCACAGATACGCAGTATTTT. Its translation: CAISESDPRTDTQYF.